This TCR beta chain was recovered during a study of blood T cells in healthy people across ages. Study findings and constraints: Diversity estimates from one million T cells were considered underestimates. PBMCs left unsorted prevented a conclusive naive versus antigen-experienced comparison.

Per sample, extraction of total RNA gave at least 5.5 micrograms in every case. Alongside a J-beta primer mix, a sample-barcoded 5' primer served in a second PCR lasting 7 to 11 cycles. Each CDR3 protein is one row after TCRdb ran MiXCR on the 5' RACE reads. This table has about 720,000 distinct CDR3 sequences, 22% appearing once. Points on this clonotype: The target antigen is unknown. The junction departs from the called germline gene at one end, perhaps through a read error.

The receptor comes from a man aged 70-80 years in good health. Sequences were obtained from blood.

The CDR3, as DNA: TGCGCCGGCAGGGCTAGGGGATCGCTTGGCTACACCTTC. It encodes CAGRARGSLGYTF. V and J are TRBV4-3 and TRBJ1-2, with D perhaps matching TRBD1 (5 bases). Germline lookup yields CDR1 LGHNA and CDR2 YSLEER. This CDR3 contains 13 residues.